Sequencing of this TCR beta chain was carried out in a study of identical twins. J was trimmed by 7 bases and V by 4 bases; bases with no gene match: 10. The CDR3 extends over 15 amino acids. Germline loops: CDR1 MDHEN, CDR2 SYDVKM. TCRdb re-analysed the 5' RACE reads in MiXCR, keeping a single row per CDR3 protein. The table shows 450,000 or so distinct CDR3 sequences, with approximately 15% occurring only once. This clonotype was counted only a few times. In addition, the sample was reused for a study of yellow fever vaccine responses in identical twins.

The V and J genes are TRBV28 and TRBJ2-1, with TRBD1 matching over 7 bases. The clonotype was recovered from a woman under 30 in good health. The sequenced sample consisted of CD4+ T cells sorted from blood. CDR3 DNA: TGTGCCAGCAGTTCGACAGGGAAGGAATTAAATGAGCAGTTCTTC. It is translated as CASSSTGKELNEQFF.